These T cell receptor beta chains were read from a single sample in a study of T cells in Graves' hyperthyroidism and ophthalmopathy. Each CDR3 protein gets one entry after TCRdb re-called the multiplex PCR reads with MiXCR. The sample includes approximately 870,000 distinct CDR3 sequences, over 35% of them seen just once. Sample: blood. The receptors shown here come from a man between 18 and 29 years old with Graves' hyperthyroidism. Both conserved end residues are part of each CDR3. The D gene is left open where the match is weak. A clone size is listed for some rows: how often the clone was seen (once, few, many), or a class if it is expanded.

d_call	v_call	j_call	clone_size	cdr3_length	cdr3_nt	cdr3_aa
.	TRBV25-1	TRBJ1-4	many	15	TGTGCCAGCAGTGAATACTTCTTAGGGAATGAAAAACTGTTTTTT	CASSEYFLGNEKLFF
TRBD2	TRBV2	TRBJ2-2	.	19	TGTGCCATCAGTGAGACCACGCCGACTAGCGGGAGAGAAGCCGGGGAGCTGTTTTTT	CAISETTPTSGREAGELFF
.	TRBV7-8	TRBJ2-7	.	14	TGTGCCAGCAGCCAAGATCAGCGGAACTACGAGCAGTACTTC	CASSQDQRNYEQYF
.	TRBV20-1	TRBJ1-4	few	14	TGCAGTGCTAGCCGCAGGGGCTTTAATGAAAAACTGTTTTTT	CSASRRGFNEKLFF
.	TRBV5-1	TRBJ1-4	many	14	TGCGCCACCCGGAGGGCAGACACTAATGAAAAACTGTTTTTT	CATRRADTNEKLFF
.	TRBV7-6	TRBJ2-2	many	14	TGTGCCAGCAGGCTCCAGGGTGGCACCGGGGAGCTGTTTTTT	CASRLQGGTGELFF
.	TRBV20-1	TRBJ1-4	few	15	TGCAGTGCTATACATTGGAGGGTCTCTAATGAAAAACTGTTTTTT	CSAIHWRVSNEKLFF
TRBD1	TRBV10-3	TRBJ1-1	.	15	TGTGCCAGCAGTTACTCGACAGGGGGCGGTACTGAAGCTTTCTTT	CASSYSTGGGTEAFF
TRBD2	TRBV20-1	TRBJ2-7	.	14	TGCAGTGCTAGAGGGGCTAGCGGGGGCTACGAGCAGTACTTC	CSARGASGGYEQYF
.	TRBV10-3	TRBJ2-2	many	13	TGTGCCATCTCCTGGGGGGGCTCCGGGGAGCTGTTTTTT	CAISWGGSGELFF
TRBD1	TRBV19	TRBJ1-5	once	15	TGTGCCAGTAGCGCGACAGGGGGAATAAATCAGCCCCAGCATTTT	CASSATGGINQPQHF
.	TRBV11-2	TRBJ2-2	.	14	TGTGCCAGCAGCTTAGTTGTGGACACCGGGGAGCTGTTTTTT	CASSLVVDTGELFF
.	TRBV25-1	TRBJ2-6	many	16	TGTGCCAGCAGTGATAGGACCTACTCTGGGGCCAACGTCCTGACTTTC	CASSDRTYSGANVLTF
.	TRBV2	TRBJ1-5	.	15	TGTGCCAGCAGCTTAGATACGAGTAGCAATCAGCCCCAGCATTTT	CASSLDTSSNQPQHF
TRBD1	TRBV19	TRBJ2-7	.	16	TGTGCAGGCCGGGACAGGGGGGTACGGGTAGCCTACGAGCAGTACTTC	CAGRDRGVRVAYEQYF
.	TRBV7-8	TRBJ1-2	few	12	TGTGCCAGCAGCTTAGCGGCGGATGGCTACACCTTC	CASSLAADGYTF
TRBD1	TRBV7-6	TRBJ2-5	.	15	TGTGCCAGCAGCCCACAGACAGGGGGGCCGGAGACCCAGTACTTC	CASSPQTGGPETQYF
.	TRBV6-1	TRBJ1-2	.	13	TGTGCCAGCACCTACGGAGGGGACTATGGCTACACCTTC	CASTYGGDYGYTF
TRBD1	TRBV7-9	TRBJ1-2	many	13	TGTGCCAGCAGCTTCGAGACAGGGAATGGCTACACCTTC	CASSFETGNGYTF
.	TRBV7-9	TRBJ1-1	.	13	TGTGCCAGCATCCAAATCGGTGGGGGTGAAGCTTTCTTT	CASIQIGGGEAFF
.	TRBV7-9	TRBJ1-4	few	16	TGTGCCAGCAGCTTGGAACGGTACGGCAGCGGGGAAAAACTGTTTTTT	CASSLERYGSGEKLFF
.	TRBV7-2	TRBJ2-7	once	14	TGCGCCAGCAGCCAAGATGTAACCTCCTACGAGCAGTACTTC	CASSQDVTSYEQYF
.	TRBV9	TRBJ1-1	.	14	TGTGCCAGCAGCGACCCCACGGCGGCTGGGGGGGCTTTCTTT	CASSDPTAAGGAFF
.	TRBV7-2	TRBJ2-7	.	13	TGTGCCAGCAGCTCAGTCGCGGGGAGCGAGCAGTACTTC	CASSSVAGSEQYF
TRBD2	TRBV7-9	TRBJ2-2	few	15	TGTGCCAGCAGCTGGGGACTAGCGAACTCCGGGGAGCTGTTTTTT	CASSWGLANSGELFF
.	TRBV15	TRBJ2-7	many	14	TGTGCCACCAGCAGAGATGGGACCTGGGGCGAGCAGTACTTC	CATSRDGTWGEQYF
.	TRBV20-1	TRBJ2-7	many	12	TGCAGTGCTGGGGACGTTTCCTACGAGCAGTACTTC	CSAGDVSYEQYF
TRBD2	TRBV20-1	TRBJ2-2	few	15	TGCAGTGCTAGTCCCGGGACTAGCGGCACCGGGGAGCTGTTTTTT	CSASPGTSGTGELFF
.	TRBV10-3	TRBJ1-5	once	14	TGTGCCAGCAGTTTAAGGGGGTTCAATCAGCCCCAGCATTTT	CASSLRGFNQPQHF
TRBD1	TRBV20-1	TRBJ1-4	.	13	TGCAGTGCTAGGGGACAGGGTACGGAAAAACTGTTTTTT	CSARGQGTEKLFF
.	TRBV11-2	TRBJ1-1	many	14	TGTGCCAGCACGCCTCGTAGCGAGGACACTGAAGCTTTCTTT	CASTPRSEDTEAFF
.	TRBV2	TRBJ1-1	many	14	TGTGCCAGCAGTGAAGTTGGAAGTGAGCCTGAAGCTTTCTTT	CASSEVGSEPEAFF
.	TRBV12-3/TRBV12-4	TRBJ1-5	.	13	TGTGCCAGCATCCTAGAGGGTCGTCAGCCCCAGCATTTT	CASILEGRQPQHF
.	TRBV9	TRBJ2-7	few	16	TGTGCCAGCAGCATGCCGCATGGGACCGCGCCCTACGAGCAGTACTTC	CASSMPHGTAPYEQYF
.	TRBV7-9	TRBJ1-4	many	15	TGTGCCAGCAGCTTAGGCCAGACAACTAATGAAAAACTGTTTTTT	CASSLGQTTNEKLFF
TRBD1	TRBV19	TRBJ1-1	many	14	TGTGCCAGTAGTTTGGACAGGAGTGGATCCGAAGCTTTCTTT	CASSLDRSGSEAFF